This is a list of T cell receptor beta chains from one sample in a study of response to subunit inactivated influenza vaccine. TCRdb used MiXCR to reprocess the RT-PCR reads, holding one entry per CDR3 protein. The sample yields about 160,000 distinct CDR3 sequences, 11% seen once. Material: non-naive T cells sorted from PBMCs, obtained roughly 47 days after vaccination. The receptors were gathered from a man aged 45-60 years who received an inactivated influenza vaccine. The CDR3 runs from the conserved cysteine through the conserved F or W. Each record gives: D gene, clone size, V gene, J gene, CDR3 protein, CDR3 DNA. D genes are given only for firm matches. The size field is filled for only some rows; it gives once, few, many or a size class.

d_call: .; clone_size: many; v_call: TRBV28; j_call: TRBJ2-7; cdr3_aa: CASTLGLPSYEQYF; cdr3_nt: TGTGCCAGCACGCTCGGACTACCTTCCTACGAGCAGTACTTC
d_call: TRBD2; clone_size: few; v_call: TRBV20-1; j_call: TRBJ2-5; cdr3_aa: CSAGSGGGLTQYF; cdr3_nt: TGCAGTGCTGGAAGCGGGGGGGGTCTAACCCAGTACTTC
d_call: TRBD1; clone_size: .; v_call: TRBV11-1; j_call: TRBJ2-1; cdr3_aa: CASSLGVRDRVYSEQFF; cdr3_nt: TGTGCCAGCAGCTTAGGCGTCCGGGACAGGGTATACAGTGAGCAGTTCTTC
d_call: .; clone_size: few; v_call: TRBV7-3; j_call: TRBJ1-1; cdr3_aa: CASRSQMNTEAFF; cdr3_nt: TGTGCCAGCAGATCCCAGATGAACACTGAAGCTTTCTTT
d_call: TRBD1; clone_size: many; v_call: TRBV5-1; j_call: TRBJ1-5; cdr3_aa: CASRTGDSQPQHF; cdr3_nt: TGCGCCAGCAGAACAGGGGATAGTCAGCCCCAGCATTTT
d_call: .; clone_size: few; v_call: TRBV20-1; j_call: TRBJ2-7; cdr3_aa: CSGLEYEQYF; cdr3_nt: TGCAGTGGACTAGAGTACGAGCAGTACTTC
d_call: TRBD1; clone_size: few; v_call: TRBV20-1; j_call: TRBJ2-6; cdr3_aa: CSARKTGTGANVLTF; cdr3_nt: TGCAGTGCTAGAAAGACAGGGACTGGGGCCAACGTCCTGACTTTC
d_call: .; clone_size: many; v_call: TRBV18; j_call: TRBJ1-2; cdr3_aa: CASSPPGTQLIGGYTF; cdr3_nt: TGTGCCAGCTCACCCCCCGGGACACAACTGATAGGGGGCTACACCTTC
d_call: .; clone_size: few; v_call: TRBV6-5; j_call: TRBJ2-3; cdr3_aa: CASSSSGGTDTQYF; cdr3_nt: TGTGCCAGCAGTTCTTCAGGGGGCACAGATACGCAGTATTTT
d_call: .; clone_size: .; v_call: TRBV20-1; j_call: TRBJ2-3; cdr3_aa: CSARDLEDFRTDTQYF; cdr3_nt: TGCAGTGCTAGAGATCTCGAGGATTTCCGTACAGATACGCAGTATTTT
d_call: .; clone_size: .; v_call: TRBV20-1; j_call: TRBJ2-3; cdr3_aa: CSASPGAFSTDTQYF; cdr3_nt: TGCAGTGCTAGCCCGGGAGCCTTTAGCACAGATACGCAGTATTTT
d_call: .; clone_size: many; v_call: TRBV28; j_call: TRBJ1-2; cdr3_aa: CASSGGDLANYGYTF; cdr3_nt: TGTGCCAGCAGTGGGGGGGATCTAGCTAACTATGGCTACACCTTC
d_call: .; clone_size: .; v_call: TRBV11-2; j_call: TRBJ2-2; cdr3_aa: CASSHRDRELFF; cdr3_nt: TGTGCCAGCAGCCACCGGGACCGGGAGCTGTTTTTT
d_call: .; clone_size: many; v_call: TRBV11-2; j_call: TRBJ2-7; cdr3_aa: CASSLDLVEQYF; cdr3_nt: TGTGCCAGCAGCTTAGATCTAGTCGAGCAGTACTTC
d_call: .; clone_size: many; v_call: TRBV12-3/TRBV12-4; j_call: TRBJ2-5; cdr3_aa: CASSYSGTSGSTQYF; cdr3_nt: TGTGCCAGCAGTTATTCCGGGACGAGTGGCTCGACCCAGTACTTC
d_call: TRBD1; clone_size: .; v_call: TRBV7-8; j_call: TRBJ2-5; cdr3_aa: CASSLGLQGASETQYF; cdr3_nt: TGTGCCAGCAGCTTAGGGCTACAGGGGGCGAGTGAGACCCAGTACTTC
d_call: TRBD1; clone_size: many; v_call: TRBV6-2/TRBV6-3; j_call: TRBJ2-7; cdr3_aa: CASSWTGGYEQYF; cdr3_nt: TGTGCCAGCAGTTGGACAGGGGGCTACGAGCAGTACTTC
d_call: TRBD1; clone_size: once; v_call: TRBV5-1; j_call: TRBJ1-1; cdr3_aa: CASSLQGFDTEAFF; cdr3_nt: TGCGCCAGCAGCTTACAGGGGTTCGACACTGAAGCTTTCTTT
d_call: TRBD2; clone_size: many; v_call: TRBV28; j_call: TRBJ2-7; cdr3_aa: CASSFGLAGAYEQYF; cdr3_nt: TGTGCCAGCAGTTTCGGACTAGCGGGGGCCTACGAGCAGTACTTC
d_call: .; clone_size: .; v_call: TRBV5-6; j_call: TRBJ1-2; cdr3_aa: CASSNVWDSGYTF; cdr3_nt: TGTGCCAGCAGCAATGTCTGGGACTCTGGCTACACCTTC
d_call: TRBD1; clone_size: few; v_call: TRBV5-1; j_call: TRBJ1-4; cdr3_aa: CASSLGQGKAATNEKLFF; cdr3_nt: TGCGCCAGCAGCTTGGGACAGGGGAAGGCTGCAACTAATGAAAAACTGTTTTTT
d_call: .; clone_size: .; v_call: TRBV6-2/TRBV6-3; j_call: TRBJ2-1; cdr3_aa: CASFSRISYNEQFF; cdr3_nt: TGTGCCAGCTTTAGCCGAATCTCCTACAATGAGCAGTTCTTC
d_call: TRBD1; clone_size: few; v_call: TRBV9; j_call: TRBJ2-1; cdr3_aa: CASSVVGQGGNEQFF; cdr3_nt: TGTGCCAGCAGCGTAGTGGGACAGGGCGGCAATGAGCAGTTCTTC
d_call: .; clone_size: few; v_call: TRBV28; j_call: TRBJ2-3; cdr3_aa: CASSARGGPTDTQYF; cdr3_nt: TGTGCCAGCAGTGCTCGCGGGGGCCCTACAGATACGCAGTATTTT
d_call: TRBD2; clone_size: .; v_call: TRBV2; j_call: TRBJ2-1; cdr3_aa: CASRRESLNEQFF; cdr3_nt: TGTGCCAGCAGGCGGGAGAGTTTGAATGAGCAGTTCTTC